Listed here is a single T cell receptor beta chain. This clonotype has only a few counts. What antigen it recognizes has not been identified. No base quality information exists; no much larger clone differs at one position. The data originate from a study of early T cells in non-severe SARS-CoV-2 infection listed by TCRdb under 2021. General notes on the study: TCR sequencing used bulk RNA from unsorted whole blood, so alpha and beta chains could not be paired.

The CDR3 goes from the cysteine to the phenylalanine over 14 residues. Only CDR3 DNA is held: 42 bases, read in frame from base 1. Via the germline V gene (reference sequence), CDR1 is DFQATT and CDR2 SNEGSKA. V is clipped by 2 bases and J by 1 base, and the sequence between their germline boundaries is 12 bases long. The study was a case-control design nested within a healthcare worker cohort in London, UK, with weekly nasopharyngeal swab PCR tests and blood sampling. Between 23 and 31 March 2020, the week of the UK lockdown, healthcare workers were enrolled and then followed up weekly for as long as 16 weeks. General findings and caveats noted by the study authors: Matching against VDJdb was skewed toward anti-spike CD8 responses, likely underestimated virus-specific expansions, and missed private and CD4 specificities.

The library was prepared using 5' RACE. The run used a NextSeq 500. In the TCR library protocol, unique molecular identifiers were attached to individual cDNA molecules to correct for PCR bias and sequencing error. TCR alpha and beta chains were both sequenced, and the abundances of alpha and beta sequences in each sample were closely correlated with each other. In the paper's pipeline: Decombinator V4 was used to annotate the V gene, J gene and CDR3 of the TCR sequences. Expanded TCRs were defined as changing significantly between any two time points under a Poisson model with p below 0.0001. TCR abundances were normalised to the total number of TCRs sequenced per sample and expressed as counts per million. TRAV1-2 paired with TRAJ12, TRAJ20 or TRAJ33 defined MAIT TCRs, while TRAV10 paired with TRAJ18 defined iNKT TCRs. VDJdb, accessed on 1 November 2021, was searched for TCRs annotated for CMV, EBV and SARS-CoV-2, and TCRs annotated for more than one antigen were excluded. TCRdb took the public reads, trimmed them with fastp at Q25, ran MiXCR for clone calling and kept in-frame beta chains. Merged by CDR3 protein, the rows form single entries marked with the most common genes and DNA. The V and J calls come from TCRdb's annotation, not from the publication. In all, the sample holds just under 65,000 distinct CDR3 sequences, and almost 9% of those were seen once. The ten biggest clones cover roughly 12% of the sample.

The chain is assembled from TRBV20-1 and TRBJ2-7; the best D guess is TRBD2, with 6 bases matching. This clonotype originated in an adult who was a healthcare worker with PCR-confirmed SARS-CoV-2 infection or an uninfected control (not recorded which). Specimen: whole blood, collected at baseline. The DNA sequence is TGCAGTGCTAGACAGGGAGGAGGATCCTACGAGCAGTACTTC. This encodes CSARQGGGSYEQYF.